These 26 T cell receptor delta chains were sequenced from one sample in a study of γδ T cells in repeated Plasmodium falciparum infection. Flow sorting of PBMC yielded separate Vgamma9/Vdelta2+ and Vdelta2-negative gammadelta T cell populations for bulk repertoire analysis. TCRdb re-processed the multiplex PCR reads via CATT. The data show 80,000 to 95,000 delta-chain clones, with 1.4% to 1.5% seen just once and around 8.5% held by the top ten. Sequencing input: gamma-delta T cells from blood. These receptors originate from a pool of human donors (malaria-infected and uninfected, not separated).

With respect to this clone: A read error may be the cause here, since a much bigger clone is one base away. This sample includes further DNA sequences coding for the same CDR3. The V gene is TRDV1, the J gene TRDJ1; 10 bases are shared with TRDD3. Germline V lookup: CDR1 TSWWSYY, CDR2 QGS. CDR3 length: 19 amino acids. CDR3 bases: TGTGCTCTTGGGGAACCCCCTTTGCTGGGGGATAATTACACCGATAAGCTCATCTTT. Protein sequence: CALGEPPLLGDNYTDKLIF.

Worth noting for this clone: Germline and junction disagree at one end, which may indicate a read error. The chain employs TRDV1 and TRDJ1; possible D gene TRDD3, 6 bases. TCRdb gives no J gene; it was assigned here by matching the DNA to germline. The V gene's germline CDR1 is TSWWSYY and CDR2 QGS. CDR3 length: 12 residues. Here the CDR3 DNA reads TGCTCTGGGGAATACGGTTTCGATAAACTCATCTTT. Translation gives CSGEYGFDKLIF.

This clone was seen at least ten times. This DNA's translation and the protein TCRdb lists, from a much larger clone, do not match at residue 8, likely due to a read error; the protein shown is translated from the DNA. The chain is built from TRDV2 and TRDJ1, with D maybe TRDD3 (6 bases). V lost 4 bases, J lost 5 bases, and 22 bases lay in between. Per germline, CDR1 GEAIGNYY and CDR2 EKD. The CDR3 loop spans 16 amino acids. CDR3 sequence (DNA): TGTGCCTGTGAGAAGATGGGGGGTACCCTGAAGGATAAACTCATCTTT. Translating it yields CACEKMGGTLKDKLIF.

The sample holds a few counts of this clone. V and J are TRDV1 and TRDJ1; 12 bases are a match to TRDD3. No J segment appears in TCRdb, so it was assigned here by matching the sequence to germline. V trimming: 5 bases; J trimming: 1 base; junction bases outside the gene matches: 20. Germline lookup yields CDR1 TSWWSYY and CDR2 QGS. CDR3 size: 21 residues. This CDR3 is CALGPPRGKSTGGYRTDKLIF. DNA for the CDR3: TGTGCTCTTGGGCCTCCTCGGGGGAAATCTACTGGGGGATACCGCACCGATAAACTCATCTTT.

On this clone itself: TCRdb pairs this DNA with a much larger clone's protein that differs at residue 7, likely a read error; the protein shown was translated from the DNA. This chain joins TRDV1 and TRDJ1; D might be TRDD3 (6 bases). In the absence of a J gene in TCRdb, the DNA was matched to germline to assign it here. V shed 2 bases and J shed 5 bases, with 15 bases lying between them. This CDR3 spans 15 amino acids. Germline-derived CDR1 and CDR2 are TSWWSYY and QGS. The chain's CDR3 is CALGEFPWGQDKLIF. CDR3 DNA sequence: TGTGCTCTTGGGGAATTTCCCTGGGGACAAGATAAACTCATCTTT.

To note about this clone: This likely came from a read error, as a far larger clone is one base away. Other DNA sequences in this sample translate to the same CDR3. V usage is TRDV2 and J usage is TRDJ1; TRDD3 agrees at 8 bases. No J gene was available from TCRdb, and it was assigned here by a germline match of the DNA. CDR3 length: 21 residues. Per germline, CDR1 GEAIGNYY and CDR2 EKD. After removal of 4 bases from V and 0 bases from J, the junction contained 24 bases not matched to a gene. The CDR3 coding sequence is TGTGCCTGTGATAGTCTCCCTGGGGGACCCCGACATGGTACTAACACCGATAAACTCATCTTT. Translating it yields CACDSLPGGPRHGTNTDKLIF.

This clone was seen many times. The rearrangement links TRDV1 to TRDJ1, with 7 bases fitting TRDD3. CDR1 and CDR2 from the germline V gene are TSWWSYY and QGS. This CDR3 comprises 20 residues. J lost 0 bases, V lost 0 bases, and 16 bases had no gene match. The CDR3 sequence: CALGELPGDRPRRYTDKLIF. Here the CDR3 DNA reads TGTGCTCTTGGGGAACTCCCGGGGGATCGCCCAAGAAGGTACACCGATAAACTCATCTTT.

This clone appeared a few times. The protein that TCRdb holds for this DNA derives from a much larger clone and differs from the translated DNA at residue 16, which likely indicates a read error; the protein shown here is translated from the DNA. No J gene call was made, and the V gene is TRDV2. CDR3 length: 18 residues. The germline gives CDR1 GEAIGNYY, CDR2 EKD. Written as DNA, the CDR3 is TGTGCCTGTGACACCCGGTACGACACCCGCCTTTCGACAGCACAACCCTTCTTT. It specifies CACDTRYDTRLSTAQPFF.

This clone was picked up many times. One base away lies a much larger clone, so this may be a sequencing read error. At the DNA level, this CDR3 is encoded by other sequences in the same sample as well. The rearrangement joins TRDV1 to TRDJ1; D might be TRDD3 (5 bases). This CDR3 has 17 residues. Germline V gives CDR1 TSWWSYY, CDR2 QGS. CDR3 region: CALGELGTLLYTDKLIF. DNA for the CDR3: TGTGCTCTTGGGGAACTGGGGACTCTCCTGTACACCGACAAACTCATCTTT.

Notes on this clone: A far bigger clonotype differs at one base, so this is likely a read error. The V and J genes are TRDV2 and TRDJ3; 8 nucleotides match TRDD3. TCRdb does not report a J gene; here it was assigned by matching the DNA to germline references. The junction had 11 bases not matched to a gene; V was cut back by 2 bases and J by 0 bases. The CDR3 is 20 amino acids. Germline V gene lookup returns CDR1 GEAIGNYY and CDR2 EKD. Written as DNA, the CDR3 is TGTGCCTGTGACAGTACTGGGGGGTACGCAAGCTCCTGGGACACCCGACAGATGTTTTTC. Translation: CACDSTGGYASSWDTRQMFF.

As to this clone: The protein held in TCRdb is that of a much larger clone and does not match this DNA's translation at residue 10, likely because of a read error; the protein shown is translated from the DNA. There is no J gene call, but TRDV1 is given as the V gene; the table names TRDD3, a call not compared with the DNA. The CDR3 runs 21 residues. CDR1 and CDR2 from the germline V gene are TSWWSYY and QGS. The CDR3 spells CALGVSYVVHWGIRPTDKLIF. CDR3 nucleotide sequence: TGTGCTCTTGGTGTTTCCTACGTGGTGCACTGGGGGATACGACCCACCGATAAACTCATATTT.

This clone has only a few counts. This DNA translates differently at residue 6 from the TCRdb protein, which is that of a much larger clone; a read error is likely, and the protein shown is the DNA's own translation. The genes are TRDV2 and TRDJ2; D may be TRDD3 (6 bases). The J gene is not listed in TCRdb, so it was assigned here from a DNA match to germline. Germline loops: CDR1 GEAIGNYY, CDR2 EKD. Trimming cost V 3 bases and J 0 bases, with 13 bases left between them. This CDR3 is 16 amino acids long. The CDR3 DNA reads TGTGCCTGTGACGGAGCGGGGGACTCTTTGACAGCACAACTCTTCTTT. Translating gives CACDGAGDSLTAQLFF.

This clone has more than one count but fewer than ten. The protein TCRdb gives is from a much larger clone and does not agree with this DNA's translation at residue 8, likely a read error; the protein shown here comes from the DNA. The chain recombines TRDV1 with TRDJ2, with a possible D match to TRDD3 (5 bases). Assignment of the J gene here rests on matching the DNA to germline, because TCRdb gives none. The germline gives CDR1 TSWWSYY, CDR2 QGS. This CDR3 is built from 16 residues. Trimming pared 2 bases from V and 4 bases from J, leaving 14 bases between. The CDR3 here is CALGEWGRGRTAQLFF. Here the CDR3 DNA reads TGTGCTCTTGGGGAATGGGGCCGTGGGAGGACAGCACAACTCTTCTTT.

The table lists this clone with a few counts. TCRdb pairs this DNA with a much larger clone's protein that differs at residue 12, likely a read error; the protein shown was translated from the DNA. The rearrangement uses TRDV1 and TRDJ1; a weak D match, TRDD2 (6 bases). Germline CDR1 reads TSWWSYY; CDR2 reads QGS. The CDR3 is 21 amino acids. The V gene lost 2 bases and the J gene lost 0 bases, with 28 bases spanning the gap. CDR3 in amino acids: CALGELAFPNTRGTYTDKLIF. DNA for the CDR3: TGTGCTCTTGGGGAATTGGCCTTCCCGAATACTAGGGGCACTTACACCGATAAACTCATCTTT.

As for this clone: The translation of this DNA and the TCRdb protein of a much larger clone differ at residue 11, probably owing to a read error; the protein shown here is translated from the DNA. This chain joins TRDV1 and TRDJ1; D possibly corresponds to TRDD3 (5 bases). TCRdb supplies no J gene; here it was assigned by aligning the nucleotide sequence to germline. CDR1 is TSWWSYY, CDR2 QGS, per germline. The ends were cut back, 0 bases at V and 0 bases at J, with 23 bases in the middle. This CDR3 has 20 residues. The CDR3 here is CALGELKSDWSLFYTDKLIF. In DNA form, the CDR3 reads TGTGCTCTTGGGGAACTAAAGTCGGACTGGAGCCTTTTTTACACCGATAAACTCATCTTT.

CDR3 bases: TGTGCTCTTGGGGAACTACGGACTGGGGAAGCAGTCGATAAACTCATCTTT. Translated: CALGELRTGEAVDKLIF. The V gene is TRDV1, the J gene TRDJ1; 7 bases line up with TRDD3. The J gene, absent from TCRdb, was called here by matching the DNA to germline. J gave up 4 bases and V 0 bases, and 11 bases lay outside the gene matches. The germline V gene has CDR1 TSWWSYY and CDR2 QGS. The CDR3 loop spans 17 amino acids.

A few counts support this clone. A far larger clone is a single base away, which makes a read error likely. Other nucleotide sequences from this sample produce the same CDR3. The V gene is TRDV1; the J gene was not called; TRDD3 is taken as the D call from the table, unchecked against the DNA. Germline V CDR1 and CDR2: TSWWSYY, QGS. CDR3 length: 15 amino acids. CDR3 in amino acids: CALGEVLGDTDKLIF. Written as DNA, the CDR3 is TGTGCTCTTGGGGAGGTACTGGGGGACACCGATAAGCTCATCTTT.

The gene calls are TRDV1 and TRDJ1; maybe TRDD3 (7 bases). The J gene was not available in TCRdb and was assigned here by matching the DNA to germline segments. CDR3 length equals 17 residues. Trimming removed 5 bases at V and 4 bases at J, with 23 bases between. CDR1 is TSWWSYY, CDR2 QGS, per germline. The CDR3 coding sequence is TGTGCTCTTGGGACCGCTTCCTTCTGGGGGGGACACGATAAACTCATCTTT. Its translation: CALGTASFWGGHDKLIF.

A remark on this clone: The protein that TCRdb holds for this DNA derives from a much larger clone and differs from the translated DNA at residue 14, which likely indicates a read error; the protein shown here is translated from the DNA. The CDR3 protein is CALGELCSYNLWGSYTDKLIF. DNA of the CDR3: TGTGCTCTTGGGGAACTTTGCTCCTACAATCTCTGGGGGTCCTACACCGATAAACTCATCTTT. V is TRDV1 and J is TRDJ1; tentative D call: TRDD3 (7 bases). TCRdb does not report a J gene; here it was assigned by matching the DNA to germline references. Trimming took 0 bases from V and 0 from J, leaving 26 bases between them. CDR3 length equals 21 residues. CDR1 is TSWWSYY, CDR2 QGS, per germline.

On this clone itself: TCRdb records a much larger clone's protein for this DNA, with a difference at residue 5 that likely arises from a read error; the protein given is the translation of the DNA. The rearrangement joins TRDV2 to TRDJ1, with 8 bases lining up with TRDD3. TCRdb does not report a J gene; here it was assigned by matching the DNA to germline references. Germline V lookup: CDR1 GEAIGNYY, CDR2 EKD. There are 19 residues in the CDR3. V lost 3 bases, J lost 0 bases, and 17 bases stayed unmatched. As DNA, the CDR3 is TGTGCCTGTGACTCCGTATCTGGGGGACCGAAATCGTACACCGATAAACTCATCTTT. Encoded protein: CACDSVSGGPKSYTDKLIF.

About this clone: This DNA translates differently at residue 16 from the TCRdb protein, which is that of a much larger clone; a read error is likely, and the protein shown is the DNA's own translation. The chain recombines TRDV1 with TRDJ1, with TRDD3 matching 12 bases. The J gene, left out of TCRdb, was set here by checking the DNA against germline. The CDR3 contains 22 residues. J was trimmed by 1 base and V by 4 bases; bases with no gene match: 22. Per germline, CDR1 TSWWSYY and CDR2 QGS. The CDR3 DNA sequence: TGTGCTCTTGGGGGAAGAGCACCCCCTAACTGGGGGATACTCTTCAGCACCGATAAACTCATCTTT. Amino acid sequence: CALGGRAPPNWGILFSTDKLIF.

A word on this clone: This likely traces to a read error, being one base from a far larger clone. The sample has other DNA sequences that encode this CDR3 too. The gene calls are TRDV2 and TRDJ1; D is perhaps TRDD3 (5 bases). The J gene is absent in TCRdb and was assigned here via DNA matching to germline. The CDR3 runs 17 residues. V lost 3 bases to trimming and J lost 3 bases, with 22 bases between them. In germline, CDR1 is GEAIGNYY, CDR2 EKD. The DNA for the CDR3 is TGTGCCTGTGACCCATCACGCACGGGGGGGTACCCCGATAAACTCATCTTT. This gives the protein CACDPSRTGGYPDKLIF.

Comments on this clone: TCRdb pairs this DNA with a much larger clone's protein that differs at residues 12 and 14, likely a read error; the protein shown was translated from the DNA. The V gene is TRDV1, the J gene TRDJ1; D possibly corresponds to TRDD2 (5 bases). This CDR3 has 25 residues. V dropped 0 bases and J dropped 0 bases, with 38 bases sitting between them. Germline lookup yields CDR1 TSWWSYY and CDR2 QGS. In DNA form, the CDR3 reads TGTGCTCTTGGGGAACTGTTGACAGCCCTACCCAGTGTACGGGAGGTCACACTGTACACCGATAAACTCATCTTT. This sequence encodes CALGELLTALPSVREVTLYTDKLIF.

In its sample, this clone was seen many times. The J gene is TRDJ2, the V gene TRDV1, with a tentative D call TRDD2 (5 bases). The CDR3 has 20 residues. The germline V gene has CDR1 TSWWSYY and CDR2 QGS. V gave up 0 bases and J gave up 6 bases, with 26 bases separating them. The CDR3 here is CALGELGSFKLFTLPAQLFF. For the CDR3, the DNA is TGTGCTCTTGGGGAACTTGGCTCCTTCAAACTCTTTACCCTTCCAGCACAACTCTTCTTT.

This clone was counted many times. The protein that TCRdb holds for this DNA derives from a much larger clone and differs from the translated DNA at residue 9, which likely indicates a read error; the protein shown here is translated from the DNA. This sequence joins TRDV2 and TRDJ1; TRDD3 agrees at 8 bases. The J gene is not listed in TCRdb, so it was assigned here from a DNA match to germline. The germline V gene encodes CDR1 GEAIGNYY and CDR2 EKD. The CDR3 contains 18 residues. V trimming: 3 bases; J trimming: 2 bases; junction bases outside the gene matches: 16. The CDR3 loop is CACDFVLGGTRRTDKLIF. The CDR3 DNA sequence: TGTGCCTGTGACTTTGTACTGGGGGGTACGCGTCGTACCGATAAACTCATCTTT.

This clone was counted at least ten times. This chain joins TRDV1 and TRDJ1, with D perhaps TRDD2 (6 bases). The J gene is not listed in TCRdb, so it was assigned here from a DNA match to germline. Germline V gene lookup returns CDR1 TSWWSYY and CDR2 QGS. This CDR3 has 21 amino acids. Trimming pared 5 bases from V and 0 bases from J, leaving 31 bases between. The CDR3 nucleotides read TGTGCTCTTGGGCCCAAACCCCTCCTCCTACGTAGGGGACTGAACACCGATAAACTCATCTTT. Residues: CALGPKPLLLRRGLNTDKLIF.